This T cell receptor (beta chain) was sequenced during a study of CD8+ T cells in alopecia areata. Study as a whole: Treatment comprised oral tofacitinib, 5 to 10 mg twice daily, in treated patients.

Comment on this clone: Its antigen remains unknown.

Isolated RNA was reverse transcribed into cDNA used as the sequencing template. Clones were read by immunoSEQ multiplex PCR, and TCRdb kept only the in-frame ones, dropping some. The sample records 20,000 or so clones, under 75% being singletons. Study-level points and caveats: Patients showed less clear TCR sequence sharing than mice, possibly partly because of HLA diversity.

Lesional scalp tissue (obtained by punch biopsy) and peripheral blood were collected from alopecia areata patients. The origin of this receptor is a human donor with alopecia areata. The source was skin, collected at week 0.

In DNA form, the CDR3 reads TGTGCCAGTAGTAGGCAGGGGGCTGGAACTGAAGCTTTCTTT. Translation gives CASSRQGAGTEAFF. The J gene is TRBJ1-1, the V gene TRBV19; TRBD1 matches 8 bases. The CDR3 contains 14 residues. After removal of 4 bases from V and 5 bases from J, the junction contained 6 bases not matched to a gene. Germline values: CDR1 LNHDA, CDR2 SQIVND (reference sequence).